These 9 T cell receptor beta chains were all obtained from the same sample, sequenced in a study of naive and memory T cell subsets. Two oligonucleotides, mixed equimolar, formed the beta constant-region primer covering TRBC1 and TRBC2. Four rounds of PCR amplified the ligated cDNA using nested alpha and beta constant-region primers plus SP2. A single record per CDR3 protein comes from TCRdb applying MiXCR to the UMI-ligation and nested PCR reads. The sample includes 120,000 or so distinct CDR3 sequences, 36% of them seen just once. Sequencing was done on a sample of central memory CD4+ T cells from blood. The receptor source for this set is a human donor in good health.

This clonotype showed up just a few times. V usage is TRBV29-1 and J usage is TRBJ2-3; D tentatively fits TRBD1 or TRBD2 (5 bases each). CDR1 and CDR2 (germline): SQVTM, ANQGSEA. V was cut by 5 bases and J by 0 bases, with 15 bases left in between. The CDR3 length is 15 residues. In nucleotides, the CDR3 is TGCAGCGTTAGTTCCGGGACGTCTAGCACAGATACGCAGTATTTT. Translating gives CSVSSGTSSTDTQYF.

The sample holds a few counts of this clonotype. The chain combines TRBV5-1 with TRBJ2-5; no reliable D call. CDR3 length equals 15 residues. Germline V gene lookup returns CDR1 SGHRS and CDR2 YFSETQ. V was trimmed by 0 bases and J by 4 bases, leaving 13 bases between them. CDR3 loop: CASSLVGERRETQYF. DNA of the CDR3: TGCGCCAGCAGCTTGGTCGGCGAAAGGAGAGAGACCCAGTACTTC.

The rearrangement links TRBV9 to TRBJ2-3; a weak D match, TRBD2 (5 bases). The CDR3 is 14 residues long. V lost 0 bases and J lost 9, with 14 bases in between. In germline, CDR1 is SGDLS, CDR2 YYNGEE. CDR3 region: CASSVEEGIGTQYF. The CDR3 DNA follows: TGTGCCAGCAGCGTAGAAGAGGGTATAGGGACGCAGTATTTT.

The chain links TRBV18 to TRBJ2-5, with 8 positions matching TRBD1. The J segment lost 2 bases and the V segment lost 8 bases, leaving 7 bases of the junction unmatched. This CDR3 region has 14 residues. CDR1 is KGHSH and CDR2 is LQKENI in the germline V gene. For the CDR3, the DNA is TGTGCCAGCCAGAAGGGGACAGGACAAGAGACCCAGTACTTC. This codes for CASQKGTGQETQYF.

The V and J genes are TRBV27 and TRBJ2-6; possibly TRBD2 for D (6 bases). CDR3 length equals 15 residues. V dropped 7 bases and J dropped 2 bases, with 12 bases sitting between them. CDR1 MNHEY and CDR2 SMNVEV come from the germline V gene (reference sequence). CDR3 sequence (DNA): TGTGCCAGCACCCCTCGCGGGACTGGGGCCAACGTCCTGACTTTC. Translation gives CASTPRGTGANVLTF.

This clonotype has more than one count but fewer than ten. V gene TRBV29-1 combines with J gene TRBJ2-5; TRBD2 agrees at 14 bases. This CDR3 has 15 residues. V dropped 7 bases and J dropped 5; count of bases not matched to a gene: 9. The germline V gene has CDR1 SQVTM and CDR2 ANQGSEA. In nucleotides, the CDR3 is TGCAGCGCGGGACTAGCGGGAGCCCCCGGTGAGACCCAGTACTTC. The encoded protein is CSAGLAGAPGETQYF.

This clonotype was seen more than once but under ten times. The rearrangement links TRBV27 to TRBJ1-5; TRBD1 agrees at 7 bases. Germline CDR1 MNHEY, CDR2 SMNVEV (reference sequence). This CDR3 comprises 15 residues. J lost 4 bases, V lost 4 bases, and 7 bases had no gene match. In DNA, the CDR3 is TGTGCCAGCAGTTCCCGGGACAGCTTTAATCAGCCCCAGCATTTT. This codes for CASSSRDSFNQPQHF.

This clonotype was observed a few times. The rearrangement links TRBV6-1 to TRBJ2-4; perhaps TRBD2 as D (6 bases). The CDR3 loop spans 13 amino acids. Trimming left V 10 bases short and J 8 bases short, with 18 bases between. CDR1 MNHNS and CDR2 SASEGT come from the germline V gene. This chain's CDR3 is CATQAITGDIQYF. CDR3 nucleotide sequence: TGTGCCACCCAAGCTATTACGGGGGACATTCAGTACTTC.

The chain is built from TRBV7-9 and TRBJ1-5, with D maybe TRBD1 (5 bases). V was clipped by 4 bases and J by 0 bases, with 10 bases between them. CDR3 length: 15 residues. The V gene's germline CDR1 is SEHNR and CDR2 FQNEAQ (reference sequence). CDR3 bases: TGTGCCAGCAGCTCAGGGACCATTAGCAATCAGCCCCAGCATTTT. Residues: CASSSGTISNQPQHF.